These 24 T cell receptor beta chains originate from one sample sequenced in a study of B cell selection in AIRE deficiency. Sorting defined conventional CD4 T cells as CD4+CD127+. Using immunoSEQ multiplex PCR, the repertoire was profiled, and TCRdb retains in-frame clones only, with some absent. The sample lists about 25,000 clones; about 95% were seen once. Sequenced material: CD4+CD127+ conventional T cells sorted from PBMCs. These receptors were collected from a human donor in good health.

This clone was picked up one time. Here the CDR3 reads CASRGELPEKLFF. The DNA for the CDR3 is TGTGCCAGCAGGGGAGAGTTACCGGAAAAACTGTTTTTT. This sequence joins TRBV6-5 and TRBJ1-4; D is ambiguous. CDR1 is MNHEY, CDR2 SVGAGI, per germline. The CDR3 is made up of 13 amino acids. With 6 bases removed from V and 8 bases from J, the gap between germline ends came to 13 bases.

The chain is built from TRBV18 and TRBJ1-2, with no clear D. Per the germline V gene, CDR1 is KGHSH and CDR2 is LQKENI. This CDR3 has 13 residues. Trimming left V 6 bases short and J 4 bases short, with 12 bases between. Here the CDR3 reads CASSRRALYGYTF. CDR3 in DNA: TGTGCCAGCTCGCGCAGAGCCCTCTATGGCTACACCTTC.

The chain employs TRBV6-1 and TRBJ2-7, with D perhaps matching TRBD2 (7 bases). CDR3 length: 14 amino acids. The germline V gene has CDR1 MNHNS and CDR2 SASEGT. V was clipped by 7 bases and J by 3 bases, with 16 bases between them. The chain's CDR3 is CASTRGGGIYEQYF. The DNA of the CDR3 is TGTGCCAGCACCAGGGGCGGGGGAATCTACGAGCAGTACTTC.

The chain couples TRBV10-3 to TRBJ2-1; tentative D call: TRBD1 (6 bases). Trimming pared 4 bases from V and 7 bases from J, leaving 17 bases between. The CDR3 runs to 15 residues. The V gene's germline CDR1 is ENHRY and CDR2 SYGVKD. The DNA of the CDR3 is TGTGCCATCAGTGCTCACAGGGACGATATAAATGAGCAGTTCTTC. Translating gives CAISAHRDDINEQFF.

The V and J genes are TRBV18 and TRBJ2-2, with 8 bases aligning to TRBD2. The CDR3 spans 17 residues. CDR1 and CDR2 (germline): KGHSH, LQKENI. Unmatched junction bases numbered 4, after V lost 0 bases and J lost 1 base. The CDR3 sequence: CASSPPYSGGNTGELFF. Here the CDR3 DNA reads TGTGCCAGCTCACCACCTTACAGCGGGGGGAACACCGGGGAGCTGTTTTTT.

The rearrangement uses TRBV7-6 and TRBJ2-7, with TRBD2 matching over 11 bases. The CDR3 has 16 amino acids. The germline CDR1 and CDR2 sequences are SGHVS and FNYEAQ. The V and J ends lost 5 bases and 4 bases, in that order; junction bases with no gene match: 10. CDR3 coding DNA: TGTGCCAGCAGCCGAGGTAGCGGGGGGGCTAAGTACGAGCAGTACTTC. Protein sequence: CASSRGSGGAKYEQYF.

This chain links TRBV10-3 with TRBJ1-2; D unclear. V dropped 0 bases and J dropped 2 bases, with 4 bases sitting between them. Germline values: CDR1 ENHRY, CDR2 SYGVKD. This CDR3 has 13 amino acids. The CDR3 DNA sequence: TGTGCCATCAGTGAGTCTTCCAACTATGGCTACACCTTC. As protein: CAISESSNYGYTF.

The rearrangement joins TRBV10-1 to TRBJ2-3; 8 bases match TRBD2. The CDR3 extends over 14 amino acids. V dropped 3 bases and J dropped 5; count of bases not matched to a gene: 4. Germline V CDR1 and CDR2: WNHNN, SYGVQD (reference sequence). The CDR3 region has the DNA TGCGCCAGCAGTGATTCAGCGGGGGAAGATACGCAGTATTTT. The encoded protein is CASSDSAGEDTQYF.

For the CDR3, the DNA is TGTGCCAGTAGTAGCTTTTACAATGAGCAGTTCTTC. This encodes CASSSFYNEQFF. The chain employs TRBV19 and TRBJ2-1; D gene uncertain. Between the trimmed V and J ends, which lost 4 bases and 4 bases, there was a span of 5 bases. This CDR3 region has 12 residues. From germline, CDR1 is LNHDA and CDR2 SQIVND (reference sequence).

This chain links TRBV11-2 with TRBJ1-1, with TRBD1 as a possible D gene (5 bases). Germline V gene sequence: CDR1 SGHAT, CDR2 FQNNGV. The CDR3 consists of 14 residues. Trimming took off 9 bases at V and 1 base at J, with 15 bases between the two ends. CDR3 nucleotides: TGTGCCAGTAAAAGGGAAAGGGGGAACACTGAAGCTTTCTTT. This codes for CASKRERGNTEAFF.

The chain has TRBV9 and TRBJ2-3, with 11 bases matching TRBD2. The CDR3 sequence is 15 residues long. The germline CDR1 and CDR2 sequences are SGDLS and YYNGEE. V was clipped by 4 bases and J by 4 bases; unmatched bases: 5. CDR3 sequence reads: CASSPGTSGSDTQYF. CDR3 DNA sequence: TGTGCCAGCAGCCCAGGGACTAGCGGATCAGATACGCAGTATTTT.

J is TRBJ2-5 and V is TRBV4-1; perhaps D is TRBD1 or TRBD2 (6 bases each). The V end lost 3 bases, the J end lost 2 bases, and 19 bases lay between the germline ends. Germline V lookup: CDR1 MGHRA, CDR2 YSYEKL. The CDR3 length is 17 residues. The chain's CDR3 is CASSHRVGGRGQETQYF. CDR3 coding DNA: TGCGCCAGCAGCCACCGCGTGGGGGGAAGGGGGCAAGAGACCCAGTACTTC.

The gene calls are TRBV2 and TRBJ2-3; D possibly corresponds to TRBD1 (5 bases). The germline V gene has CDR1 SNHLY and CDR2 FYNNEI. The length of the CDR3 is 12 residues. V was clipped by 6 bases and J by 5 bases, with 9 bases between them. The CDR3 region has the DNA TGTGCCAGCAGGGGGCTGGGAGATACGCAGTATTTT. This encodes CASRGLGDTQYF. Full variable domain (missing parts from reference TRBV2 and TRBJ2-3): EPEVTQTPSHQVTQMGQEVILRCVPISNHLYFYWYRQILGQKVEFLVSFYNNEISEKSEIFDDQFSVERPDGSNFTLKIRSTKLEDSAMYFCASRGLGDTQYFGPGTRLTVL.

The chain combines TRBV5-4 with TRBJ2-1; D is uncertain. Trimming cost V 4 bases and J 1 base, with 9 bases left between them. CDR3 size: 14 residues. The V gene's germline CDR1 is SGHNT and CDR2 YYREEE (reference sequence). The CDR3 here is CASSMRSSYNEQFF. The CDR3 coding sequence is TGTGCCAGCAGCATGAGGTCGTCCTACAATGAGCAGTTCTTC. Full variable domain (rest looked up from reference TRBV5-4 and TRBJ2-1): ETGVTQSPTHLIKTRGQQVTLRCSSQSGHNTVSWYQQALGQGPQFIFQYYREEENGRGNFPPRFSGLQFPNYSSELNVNALELDDSALYLCASSMRSSYNEQFFGPGTRLTVL.

The J gene is TRBJ2-7, the V gene TRBV7-3, with D perhaps TRBD1 or TRBD2 (6 bases each). This CDR3 is 13 amino acids long. Per germline, CDR1 SGHTA and CDR2 FQGTGA. Trimming took 1 base from V and 5 from J, leaving 9 bases between them. The CDR3 is CASSLRRGDEQYF. DNA of the CDR3: TGTGCCAGCAGCTTAAGAAGGGGGGACGAGCAGTACTTC. Based on the CDR3 plus reference TRBV7-3 and TRBJ2-7, the full variable domain is GAGVSQTPSNKVTEKGKYVELRCDPISGHTALYWYRQSLGQGPEFLIYFQGTGAADDSGLPNDRFFAVRPEGSVSTLKIQRTERGDSAVYLCASSLRRGDEQYFGPGTRLTVT.

The chain joins TRBV5-5 to TRBJ1-2; D gene unclear. Germline CDR1 SGHKS, CDR2 YYEKEE (reference sequence). Trimming pared 1 base from V and 4 bases from J, leaving 11 bases between. The CDR3 runs 14 residues. The CDR3 DNA follows: TGTGCCAGCAGCTTGATTACGGGAACCTATGGCTACACCTTC. Translating it yields CASSLITGTYGYTF. Looking up the rest from reference TRBV5-5 and TRBJ1-2 gives the full variable domain: DAGVTQSPTHLIKTRGQQVTLRCSPISGHKSVSWYQQVLGQGPQFIFQYYEKEERGRGNFPDRFSARQFPNYSSELNVNALLLGDSALYLCASSLITGTYGYTFGSGTRLTVV.

This sequence joins TRBV5-1 and TRBJ2-3; TRBD2 matches at 14 bases. With 3 bases clipped from V and 0 bases from J, the junction kept 3 bases outside the gene matches. Germline V gives CDR1 SGHRS, CDR2 YFSETQ. The CDR3 runs to 17 residues. The CDR3 region has the DNA TGCGCCAGCAGCTACGGGACTAGCGGGGGTAGCACAGATACGCAGTATTTT. It encodes CASSYGTSGGSTDTQYF.

J is TRBJ1-2 and V is TRBV28; 9 bases match TRBD1. Trimming at V came to 6 bases and at J to 5 bases, leaving 4 bases not matched to a gene. This CDR3 comprises 13 residues. Looked up from germline, CDR1 is MDHEN and CDR2 is SYDVKM. CDR3 coding DNA: TGTGCCAGCAGCCTCGGACAGGGGTATGGCTACACCTTC. This encodes CASSLGQGYGYTF.

The rearrangement uses TRBV5-1 and TRBJ2-3; no clear D. This CDR3 contains 15 residues. CDR1 and CDR2 from the germline V gene are SGHRS and YFSETQ. Trimming removed 0 bases at V and 0 bases at J, with 8 bases between. The CDR3 sequence is CASSLGTASTDTQYF. The CDR3 nucleotides read TGCGCCAGCAGCTTGGGGACGGCTAGCACAGATACGCAGTATTTT.

The chain is built from TRBV29-1 and TRBJ2-3; 9 positions agree with TRBD1. The CDR3 length is 14 residues. The V gene's germline CDR1 is SQVTM and CDR2 ANQGSEA. V lost 5 bases to trimming and J lost 2 bases; unmatched junction nucleotides: 5. The CDR3 sequence is CSVHYRGPTDTQYF. The CDR3 DNA follows: TGCAGCGTTCACTACAGGGGGCCCACAGATACGCAGTATTTT.

The rearrangement links TRBV5-1 to TRBJ2-7; no clear D gene. Germline V gene data show CDR1 as SGHRS and CDR2 as YFSETQ. Trimming cost V 4 bases and J 3 bases, with 8 bases left between them. The CDR3 extends over 12 amino acids. This CDR3 reads CASSPENYEQYF. DNA for the CDR3: TGCGCCAGCAGCCCTGAGAACTACGAGCAGTACTTC.

The chain combines TRBV2 with TRBJ2-6; 9 nucleotides agree with TRBD1. The length of the CDR3 is 18 residues. Germline V gene data show CDR1 as SNHLY and CDR2 as FYNNEI. With 6 bases clipped from V and 1 base from J, the junction kept 10 bases outside the gene matches. CDR3 amino acids: CASRRDRVFGSGANVLTF. The CDR3 coding sequence is TGTGCCAGCAGGCGGGACAGGGTTTTTGGGTCTGGGGCCAACGTCCTGACTTTC.

This chain links TRBV18 with TRBJ1-2, with D tentatively TRBD1 (6 bases). CDR1 is KGHSH and CDR2 is LQKENI in the germline V gene. This CDR3 is 14 amino acids long. V was pared by 3 bases and J by 4 bases, with 12 bases between. In DNA form, the CDR3 reads TGTGCCAGCTCACCGAGAGGGGGGCTCTATGGCTACACCTTC. Protein sequence: CASSPRGGLYGYTF. The full variable domain, its missing parts supplied by reference TRBV18 and TRBJ1-2, is NAGVMQNPRHLVRRRGQEARLRCSPMKGHSHVYWYRQLPEEGLKFMVYLQKENIIDESGMPKERFSAEFPKEGPSILRIQQVVRGDSAAYFCASSPRGGLYGYTFGSGTRLTVV.

The V and J genes are TRBV12-5 and TRBJ2-2, with 12 bases that match TRBD2. The CDR3 totals 19 residues. Germline loops: CDR1 LGHNT, CDR2 FRNRAP. V trimming: 0 bases; J trimming: 6 bases; junction bases outside the gene matches: 11. Written as DNA, the CDR3 is TGTGCTAGTGGTTTGGTAAGCCTAGCGGGAGGGCCTGTGGCCGGGGAGCTGTTTTTT. Translating it yields CASGLVSLAGGPVAGELFF.